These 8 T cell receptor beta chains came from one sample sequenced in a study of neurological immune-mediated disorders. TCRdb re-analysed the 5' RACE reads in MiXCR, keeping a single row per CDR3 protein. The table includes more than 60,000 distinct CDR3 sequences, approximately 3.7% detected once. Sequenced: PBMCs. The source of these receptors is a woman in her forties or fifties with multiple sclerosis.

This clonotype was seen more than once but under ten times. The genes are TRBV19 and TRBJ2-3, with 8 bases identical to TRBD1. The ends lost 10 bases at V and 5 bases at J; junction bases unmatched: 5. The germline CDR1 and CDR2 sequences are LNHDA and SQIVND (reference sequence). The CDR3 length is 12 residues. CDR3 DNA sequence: TGTGCCACCCGACAGGGGCAAGATACGCAGTATTTT. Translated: CATRQGQDTQYF.

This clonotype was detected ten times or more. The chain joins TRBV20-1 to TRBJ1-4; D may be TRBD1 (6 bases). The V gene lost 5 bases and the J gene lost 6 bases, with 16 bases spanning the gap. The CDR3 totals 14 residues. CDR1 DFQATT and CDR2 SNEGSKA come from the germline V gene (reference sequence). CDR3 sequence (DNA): TGCAGTGCTCACAGGCCGGACAGTCATGAAAAACTGTTTTTT. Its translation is CSAHRPDSHEKLFF.

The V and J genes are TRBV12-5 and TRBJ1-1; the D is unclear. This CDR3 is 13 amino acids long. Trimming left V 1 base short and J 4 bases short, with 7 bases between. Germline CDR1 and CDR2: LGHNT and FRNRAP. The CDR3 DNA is TGTGCTAGTGGTTTGGGACCGTCCACTGAAGCTTTCTTT. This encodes CASGLGPSTEAFF.

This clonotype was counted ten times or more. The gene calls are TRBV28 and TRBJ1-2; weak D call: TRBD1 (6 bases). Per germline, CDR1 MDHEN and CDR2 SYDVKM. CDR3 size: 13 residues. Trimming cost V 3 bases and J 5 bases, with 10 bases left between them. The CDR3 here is CASSLGQSYGYTF. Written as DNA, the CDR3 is TGTGCCAGCAGTTTGGGACAATCGTATGGCTACACCTTC.

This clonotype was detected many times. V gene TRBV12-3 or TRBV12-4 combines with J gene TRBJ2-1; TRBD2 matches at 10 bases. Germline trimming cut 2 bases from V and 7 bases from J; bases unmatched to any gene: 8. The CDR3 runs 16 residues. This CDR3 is CASSLTSGRAENEQFF. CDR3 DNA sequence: TGTGCCAGCAGTTTAACCAGCGGGAGGGCTGAGAATGAGCAGTTCTTC.

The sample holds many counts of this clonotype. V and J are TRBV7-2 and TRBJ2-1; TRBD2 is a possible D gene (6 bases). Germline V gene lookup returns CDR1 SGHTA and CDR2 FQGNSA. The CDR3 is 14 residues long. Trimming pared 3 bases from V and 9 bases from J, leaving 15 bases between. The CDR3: CASSLGDLAIEQFF. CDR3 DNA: TGTGCCAGCAGCTTGGGAGATCTAGCGATTGAGCAGTTCTTC.

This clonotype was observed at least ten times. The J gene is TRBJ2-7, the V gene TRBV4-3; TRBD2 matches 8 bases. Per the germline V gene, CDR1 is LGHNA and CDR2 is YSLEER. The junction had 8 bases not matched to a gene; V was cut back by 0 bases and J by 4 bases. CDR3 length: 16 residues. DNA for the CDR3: TGCGCCAGCAGCCAAGACTGGCCTAGCGGGCAATACGAGCAGTACTTC. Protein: CASSQDWPSGQYEQYF.

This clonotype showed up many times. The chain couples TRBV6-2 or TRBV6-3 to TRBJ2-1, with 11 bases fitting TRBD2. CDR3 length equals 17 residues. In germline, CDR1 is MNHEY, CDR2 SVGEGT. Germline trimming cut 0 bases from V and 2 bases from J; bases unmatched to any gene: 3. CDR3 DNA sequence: TGTGCCAGCAGTTACTCAGCGACTAGCGGGACCTACAATGAGCAGTTCTTC. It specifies CASSYSATSGTYNEQFF.